These T cell receptor beta chains were read from a single sample in a study of response to subunit inactivated influenza vaccine. TCRdb called the RT-PCR reads again in MiXCR, with one record for every CDR3 protein. The repertoire holds approximately 530,000 distinct CDR3 sequences, with more than 7% as singletons. The material was PBMCs from blood, obtained less than 25 months after vaccination. The receptors were gathered from a man between 50 and 69 years old who received an inactivated influenza vaccine. Each CDR3 is given with its conserved first and last residue. The order of the fields is clone size, J gene, D gene, V gene, CDR3 DNA, CDR3 protein. D genes are given only for firm matches. Where a row states a size, it is once, few, many or the class of an expanded clone; other rows omit it.

>few|TRBJ2-5|TRBD2|TRBV12-3/TRBV12-4
TGTGCCAGCAGTTTCTCTAGCGGGGCCGAGACCCAGTACTTC
CASSFSSGAETQYF
>NA|TRBJ2-1|NA|TRBV11-2
TGTGCCAGCAGCTACGGGACCGCCTCAAGGGTGCAGTTCTTC
CASSYGTASRVQFF
>few|TRBJ2-5|TRBD2|TRBV7-8
TGTGCCAGCAGCTTAGCGTGGAGGCATGGTACTAGCGGGGGTGGGGAGACCCAGTACTTC
CASSLAWRHGTSGGGETQYF
>few|TRBJ2-6|NA|TRBV20-1
TGCAGTGCTAGACAGACATCTGGGGCCAACGTCCTGACTTTC
CSARQTSGANVLTF
>many|TRBJ2-1|TRBD1|TRBV24-1
TGTGCCACCAGTGCCGGGGACAGGGGTTCCTACAATGAGCAGTTCTTC
CATSAGDRGSYNEQFF
>few|TRBJ2-3|TRBD2|TRBV20-1
TGCAGTGCCAGTAGCGGGATCTACACAGATACGCAGTATTTT
CSASSGIYTDTQYF
>NA|TRBJ2-3|NA|TRBV20-1
TGCAGTGCTAGAGATTACCCAGGGGGGACAGATACGCAGTATTTT
CSARDYPGGTDTQYF
>NA|TRBJ2-7|TRBD1|TRBV5-1
TGCGCCAGCAGCTTGTTTGGACAGGGGGACTACGAGCAGTACTTC
CASSLFGQGDYEQYF
>many|TRBJ1-6|NA|TRBV20-1
TGCAGTGCTGAGGGTGCCGGGGGTTGGATCTCCTATAATTCACCCCTCCACTTT
CSAEGAGGWISYNSPLHF
>few|TRBJ1-1|TRBD1|TRBV6-1
TGTGCCAGCAGGCTACAGGGGCCAAAGAACACTGAAGCTTTCTTT
CASRLQGPKNTEAFF
>many|TRBJ2-7|TRBD1|TRBV20-1
TGCAGTGCTAGAGATGGGACAGGTCTGGGGCAGTACTTC
CSARDGTGLGQYF
>NA|TRBJ1-2|NA|TRBV6-1
TGTGCCAGCAGTGAAGTGAGAAGCTCTAACTATGGCTACACCTTC
CASSEVRSSNYGYTF
>NA|TRBJ2-5|TRBD1|TRBV2
TGTGCCAGCAGGGCACAGGGGGCTGGGCCCAAAATGACCCAGTACTTC
CASRAQGAGPKMTQYF
>many|TRBJ2-2|NA|TRBV12-5
TGTGCTAGTGGACTCGGACTCCATGGTGTATCCGGGGAGCTGTTTTTT
CASGLGLHGVSGELFF
>few|TRBJ2-5|NA|TRBV19
TGTGCCAGTTCAGGGGTTCGAGAGACCCAGTACTTC
CASSGVRETQYF
>NA|TRBJ1-2|NA|TRBV20-1
TGCAGTGCCGCATCAGGAACTAACTATGGCTACACCTTC
CSAASGTNYGYTF
>few|TRBJ1-1|NA|TRBV4-3
TGCGCCAGCAGCCAAGATGAGGCAGGGAAAGCTTTCTTT
CASSQDEAGKAFF
>many|TRBJ1-2|NA|TRBV20-1
TGCAGTGCTAGTTCCAATAAGAGGGTGGACTATGGCTACACCTTC
CSASSNKRVDYGYTF
>few|TRBJ1-4|NA|TRBV3-1
TGTGCCAGCAGCCGGGAGAAGGAAAAACTGTTTTTT
CASSREKEKLFF
>NA|TRBJ2-6|TRBD2|TRBV11-2
TGTGCCAGCAGCTCCCGACCGGGGGGAGGGTCTGGGGCCAACGTCCTGACTTTC
CASSSRPGGGSGANVLTF
>few|TRBJ2-3|NA|TRBV29-1
TGCAGCGTTGACAGGGGAGTAGGAGATACGCAGTATTTT
CSVDRGVGDTQYF
>few|TRBJ1-1|NA|TRBV12-3/TRBV12-4
TGTGCCAGCACGGAGGTAGGGTCGGGGAACACTGAAGCTTTCTTT
CASTEVGSGNTEAFF
>NA|TRBJ1-1|NA|TRBV11-2
TGTGCCAGCAGCTTAGTGGCCGGGACGAACACTGAAGCTTTCTTT
CASSLVAGTNTEAFF
>many|TRBJ2-2|TRBD2|TRBV20-1
TGCAGTGCCGCCGGGACTAGAACTCGGGAGCTGTTTTTT
CSAAGTRTRELFF
>NA|TRBJ1-2|TRBD1|TRBV29-1
TGCAGCGGAGAGGACAGGGTCTATGGCTACACCTTC
CSGEDRVYGYTF
>few|TRBJ1-5|NA|TRBV12-3/TRBV12-4
TGTGCCAGCAGTCCCCGGACGGAGCCCCAGCATTTT
CASSPRTEPQHF
>many|TRBJ1-1|NA|TRBV12-3/TRBV12-4
TGTGCCAGCAGTCCCATGGCCCTCATGAACACTGAAGCTTTCTTT
CASSPMALMNTEAFF
>few|TRBJ1-2|NA|TRBV20-1
TGCAGTGCTAGACAGGGGACCTATGGCTACACCTTC
CSARQGTYGYTF
>many|TRBJ1-2|TRBD1|TRBV5-1
TGCGCCAGCAACCCCGACAGGGGCGGAGGCTACACCTTC
CASNPDRGGGYTF
>few|TRBJ2-7|NA|TRBV5-1
TGCGCCAGCAGCGTAGGGGAAGGCGAGCAGTACTTC
CASSVGEGEQYF
>NA|TRBJ2-5|TRBD1|TRBV5-1
TGCGCCAGCAGCTTCGGGACAGGGATAGAGACCCAGTACTTC
CASSFGTGIETQYF
>few|TRBJ1-3|NA|TRBV3-1
TGTGCCAGCAGCGACTTTCAGGGGCTCTCTGGAAACACCATATATTTT
CASSDFQGLSGNTIYF
>many|TRBJ1-1|NA|TRBV7-2
TGTGCCAGCAGTATCACCCCCGGCGGGAACACTGAAGCTTTCTTT
CASSITPGGNTEAFF
>NA|TRBJ1-2|NA|TRBV20-1
TGCAGTGCTCGACCCCCGACCGAAAACTATGGCTACACCTTC
CSARPPTENYGYTF
>few|TRBJ2-2|TRBD1|TRBV20-1
TGCAGTGCTTGGGGACAGGGCAACACCGGGGAGCTGTTTTTT
CSAWGQGNTGELFF
>many|TRBJ1-3|NA|TRBV5-1
TGCGCCAGCAGCTTGTATACCTCTGGAAACACCATATATTTT
CASSLYTSGNTIYF
>NA|TRBJ2-3|TRBD1|TRBV29-1
TGCAGCGTCTCGCCGGGGACAGGGGGGGCAGATACGCAGTATTTT
CSVSPGTGGADTQYF
>many|TRBJ2-1|TRBD2|TRBV4-2
TGTGCCAGCAGCCAACCCCTAGCGGGAGGGGGCAATGAGCAGTTCTTC
CASSQPLAGGGNEQFF
>many|TRBJ2-5|TRBD1|TRBV10-3
TGTGCCATCAGTGATGGACAGGGGGGATTAGAGACCCAGTACTTC
CAISDGQGGLETQYF
>many|TRBJ2-7|NA|TRBV20-1
TGCAGTGCTAGAGATGGTGGAACATACGAGCAGTACTTC
CSARDGGTYEQYF
>few|TRBJ1-6|NA|TRBV28
TGTGCCAGCAGTTTGCCTTCGGACAGTTCCAATTCACCCCTCCACTTT
CASSLPSDSSNSPLHF
>NA|TRBJ1-1|NA|TRBV7-9
TGTGCCAGCAGCTTACGCTGGGGGCGGGCCACTGAAGCTTTCTTT
CASSLRWGRATEAFF
>many|TRBJ2-3|NA|TRBV4-2
TGTGCCAGCAGCCAAGAACCGGATCCGAATACGCAGTATTTT
CASSQEPDPNTQYF
>NA|TRBJ2-1|TRBD2|TRBV9
TGTGCCAGCAGCCCAACCGGGACTAGCGGGTACAATGAGCAGTTCTTC
CASSPTGTSGYNEQFF
>once|TRBJ2-1|NA|TRBV12-3/TRBV12-4
TGTGCCAGCAGACGGGACGAGAGCTCCTACAATGAGCAGTTCTTC
CASRRDESSYNEQFF
>few|TRBJ2-2|NA|TRBV24-1
TGTGCCACCAGTGATTTGCAGAACACCGGGGAGCTGTTTTTT
CATSDLQNTGELFF
>NA|TRBJ1-5|NA|TRBV27
TGTGCCAGCAGTCCCCGTCGGCGCAATCAGCCCCAGCATTTT
CASSPRRRNQPQHF
>NA|TRBJ2-3|TRBD2|TRBV20-1
TGCAGTGCTGTAGCGGGACCGCCTTTACTTGATACGCAGTATTTT
CSAVAGPPLLDTQYF
>many|TRBJ2-1|NA|TRBV5-1
TGCGCCAGCAGCTTGGCCGTCGCCCCCAGGAATGAGCAGTTCTTC
CASSLAVAPRNEQFF
>few|TRBJ2-1|TRBD1|TRBV6-1
TGTGCCAGCAGTGAAGATACAGGGGGTTACAATGAGCAGTTCTTC
CASSEDTGGYNEQFF
>many|TRBJ1-2|NA|TRBV4-3
TGCGCCAGCAGCACCCGGACGGCAACTAACTATGGCTACACCTTC
CASSTRTATNYGYTF
>few|TRBJ2-5|NA|TRBV18
TGTGCCAGCTCACCGAACTTCCGGGACCCTTCACAAGAGACCCAGTACTTC
CASSPNFRDPSQETQYF
>few|TRBJ1-6|TRBD1|TRBV12-3/TRBV12-4
TGTGCCAGCAGTTCGGGGACAGAACATTCACCCCTCCACTTT
CASSSGTEHSPLHF